The rows below give T cell receptor beta chains drawn from one sample of a study of beta chain features in type 1 diabetes. Measured with immunoSEQ multiplex PCR; TCRdb has only the in-frame clones, and not every one. This table holds 300,000 to 350,000 clones, 8% found once. Input material: central memory CD4+ T cells from blood. Receptors originate from a woman in her late teens or twenties in good health. CDR3s include the opening cysteine and the closing phenylalanine or tryptophan. A D gene is named only where the DNA matches it firmly. Clone size is not always given. Where it is, it says once, few, many or a class for expanded clones.

j_call,d_call,v_call,clone_size,cdr3_aa,cdr3_nt
TRBJ2-1,TRBD1,TRBV19,few,CASEGQGWNEQFF,TGTGCCAGCGAAGGACAGGGGTGGAATGAGCAGTTCTTC
TRBJ2-7,-,TRBV7-2,few,CASSSRSYEQYF,TGTGCCAGCAGCTCTCGATCCTACGAGCAGTACTTC
TRBJ1-2,-,TRBV7-2,few,CASSFIQSYGYTF,TGTGCCAGCAGCTTCATACAGTCCTATGGCTACACCTTC
TRBJ2-4,-,TRBV5-1,-,CASSLAPQAEAKNIQYF,TGCGCCAGCAGCTTAGCCCCCCAGGCGGAAGCCAAAAACATTCAGTACTTC
TRBJ1-5,TRBD1,TRBV18,few,CASSPQGGSNQPQHF,TGTGCCAGCTCACCTCAGGGGGGAAGCAATCAGCCCCAGCATTTT
TRBJ1-2,-,TRBV25-1,-,CASRGPGYGYTF,TGTGCCAGCAGGGGGCCGGGCTATGGCTACACCTTC
TRBJ1-5,TRBD1,TRBV2,-,CASNEGASNQPQHF,TGTGCCAGCAACGAGGGGGCGAGCAATCAGCCCCAGCATTTT
TRBJ1-2,TRBD1,TRBV7-2,-,CASSWQGGNGYTF,TGTGCCAGCAGCTGGCAGGGGGGGAATGGCTACACCTTC
TRBJ2-7,-,TRBV11-1,few,CASSTGRQTYEQYF,TGTGCCAGCAGCACGGGACGGCAAACCTACGAGCAGTACTTC
TRBJ2-5,TRBD1,TRBV7-2,few,CASSRLGTAQETQYF,TGTGCCAGCAGCCGACTCGGGACAGCCCAAGAGACCCAGTACTTC
TRBJ1-3,-,TRBV29-1,-,CSVTEIKGSGNTIYF,TGCAGCGTTACCGAGATTAAGGGATCTGGAAACACCATATATTTT
TRBJ2-7,TRBD2,TRBV5-1,-,CASRPQWGLAGGEQYF,TGCGCCAGCCGCCCTCAGTGGGGACTAGCGGGAGGAGAGCAGTACTTC
TRBJ2-5,-,TRBV20-1,-,CSARYETQYF,TGCAGTGCTAGATACGAGACCCAGTACTTC
TRBJ1-4,-,TRBV2,few,CASSEQGEKLFF,TGTGCCAGCAGTGAACAAGGTGAAAAACTGTTTTTT
TRBJ2-5,-,TRBV5-6,-,CASSLRKTQYF,TGTGCCAGCAGCTTGCGGAAGACCCAGTACTTC
TRBJ2-1,TRBD2,TRBV6-6,few,CAILAEGYNEQFF,TGTGCCATCCTAGCGGAAGGCTACAATGAGCAGTTCTTC